A single sample gave rise to the 22 T cell receptor beta chains below, sequenced in a study of blood T cell repertoires in COVID-19. Repertoires were generated with immunoSEQ multiplex PCR, while TCRdb's copy carries only in-frame clones and drops some. In the table there are 200,000 to 250,000 clones, approximately 87% of which are singletons. Sequenced: peripheral blood. The receptors come from a man in his 60s who had recovered from COVID-19.

V is TRBV19 and J is TRBJ1-5; D gene uncertain. V lost 4 bases and J 10 bases, leaving 17 bases between the germline ends. The CDR3 sequence is 14 residues long. Looked up from germline, CDR1 is LNHDA and CDR2 is SQIVND (reference sequence). The CDR3 DNA reads TGTGCCAGTAGTACCCCTCGGACTATGAAACCCCAGCATTTT. It specifies CASSTPRTMKPQHF.

V is TRBV5-1 and J is TRBJ1-1; D is possibly TRBD1 (6 bases). V was cut by 4 bases and J by 4 bases, with 17 bases left in between. The CDR3 is 15 residues long. CDR1 and CDR2 (germline): SGHRS, YFSETQ. This CDR3 reads CASSVRPQGSTEAFF. As DNA, the CDR3 is TGCGCCAGCAGCGTAAGGCCACAGGGAAGCACTGAAGCTTTCTTT.

This chain uses TRBV25-1 with TRBJ2-6; D ambiguous. The CDR3 extends over 13 amino acids. CDR1 MGHDK and CDR2 SYGVNS come from the germline V gene. Trimming left V 4 bases short and J 2 bases short, with 3 bases between. CDR3 sequence (DNA): TGTGCCAGCAGTGCAGCTGGGGCCAACGTCCTGACTTTC. The encoded protein is CASSAAGANVLTF.

The chain links TRBV4-2 to TRBJ2-3; TRBD2 matches 7 bases. Germline values: CDR1 LGHNA, CDR2 YNFKEQ. The V and J ends lost 4 bases and 5 bases, in that order; junction bases with no gene match: 6. The CDR3 totals 14 residues. The chain's CDR3 is CASSLGLAEDTQYF. CDR3 nucleotides: TGTGCCAGCAGCCTAGGGCTAGCGGAAGATACGCAGTATTTT.

In its sample, this clone was seen a few times. The chain couples TRBV15 to TRBJ2-7, with a tentative D call TRBD1 (5 bases). Germline V gene lookup returns CDR1 LNHNV and CDR2 YYDKDF (reference sequence). V dropped 8 bases and J dropped 2 bases, with 13 bases sitting between them. The length of the CDR3 is 13 residues. The CDR3 reads CATSNWGTYEQYF. The CDR3 DNA is TGTGCCACCTCGAACTGGGGCACCTACGAGCAGTACTTC.

This clone has only one observation. The gene calls are TRBV2 and TRBJ2-5, with 9 bases fitting TRBD1. Trimming cost V 6 bases and J 5 bases; bases outside gene matches: 4. Germline CDR1 and CDR2: SNHLY and FYNNEI. This CDR3 comprises 13 residues. In nucleotides, the CDR3 is TGTGCCAGCAGCCGGGACAGGGACGAGACCCAGTACTTC. Protein sequence: CASSRDRDETQYF.

V and J are TRBV27 and TRBJ1-5; TRBD1 might be the D (6 bases). The CDR3 is 14 amino acids. Germline CDR1 and CDR2: MNHEY and SMNVEV (reference sequence). The V end was cut by 3 bases, the J end by 3 bases, with 9 bases between. Here the CDR3 DNA reads TGTGCCAGCAGTTTGGACAGCCCCAATCAGCCCCAGCATTTT. Residues: CASSLDSPNQPQHF.

V gene TRBV11-1 combines with J gene TRBJ2-3; no definite D call. With 3 bases removed from V and 1 base from J, the gap between germline ends came to 5 bases. Germline assignment: CDR1 SGHAT and CDR2 FQDESV (reference sequence). The CDR3 length is 13 residues. CDR3 amino acids: CASSFTGTDTQYF. The CDR3 DNA is TGTGCCAGCAGCTTTACGGGCACAGATACGCAGTATTTT. Together with reference TRBV11-1 and TRBJ2-3, the CDR3 gives the full variable domain: EAEVAQSPRYKITEKSQAVAFWCDPISGHATLYWYRQILGQGPELLVQFQDESVVDDSQLPKDRFSAERLKGVDSTLKIQPAELGDSAMYLCASSFTGTDTQYFGPGTRLTVL.

The chain is built from TRBV6-5 and TRBJ1-3, with D uncertain. This CDR3 is 11 amino acids long. Germline V lookup: CDR1 MNHEY, CDR2 SVGAGI. Trimming pared 6 bases from V and 11 bases from J, leaving 11 bases between. CDR3 sequence: CASRGRESIYF. DNA of the CDR3: TGTGCCAGCAGGGGGAGGGAATCCATATATTTT.

The chain recombines TRBV19 with TRBJ1-5, with 9 bases matching TRBD1. In germline, CDR1 is LNHDA, CDR2 SQIVND (reference sequence). The CDR3 extends over 14 amino acids. J was trimmed by 0 bases and V by 9 bases; bases with no gene match: 3. Here the CDR3 DNA reads TGTGCCAGCGGACAGGGGTATAGCAATCAGCCCCAGCATTTT. This encodes CASGQGYSNQPQHF.

The CDR3 coding sequence is TGCGCCAGCAGGCTTCCTAGCGCGAAAATGAACAATGAGCAGTTCTTC. Translated: CASRLPSAKMNNEQFF. The chain combines TRBV5-1 with TRBJ2-1; D is perhaps TRBD2 (6 bases). Germline V gene lookup returns CDR1 SGHRS and CDR2 YFSETQ. V lost 5 bases, J lost 5 bases, and 20 bases lay in between. The CDR3 spans 16 residues.

The chain uses TRBV11-2 and TRBJ2-7; a possible D gene is TRBD1 (5 bases). Germline V CDR1 and CDR2: SGHAT, FQNNGV. V was clipped by 1 base and J by 6 bases, with 16 bases between them. The CDR3 runs 15 residues. Here the CDR3 reads CASSLGGFVGVEQYF. Written as DNA, the CDR3 is TGTGCCAGCAGCTTAGGGGGTTTTGTAGGGGTCGAGCAGTACTTC.

This clone was recorded a few times. The chain links TRBV30 to TRBJ2-3, with TRBD2 as a possible D gene (6 bases). The CDR3 totals 13 residues. Trimming pared 8 bases from V and 2 bases from J, leaving 14 bases between. Germline-derived CDR1 and CDR2 are GTSNPN and SVGIG (reference sequence). CDR3 coding DNA: TGTGCCCAAGAGGCGGGGACCACAGATACGCAGTATTTT. It encodes CAQEAGTTDTQYF.

The rearrangement links TRBV19 to TRBJ1-5, with TRBD1 matching 7 bases. Trimming removed 5 bases from V and 4 bases from J; junction bases left unmatched: 5. The CDR3 loop spans 14 amino acids. Germline V gives CDR1 LNHDA, CDR2 SQIVND (reference sequence). CDR3 nucleotide sequence: TGTGCCAGTAGTCAGGGACAGATTAATCAGCCCCAGCATTTT. This encodes CASSQGQINQPQHF.

In this sample, this clone turned up once. The chain carries TRBV28 and TRBJ2-5; 8 bases fit TRBD1. With V trimmed by 4 bases and J by 5 bases, 9 bases remained unmatched. CDR3 length: 15 amino acids. Germline V gives CDR1 MDHEN, CDR2 SYDVKM. CDR3 sequence reads: CASSSGQGLFETQYF. In DNA, the CDR3 is TGTGCCAGCAGTTCCGGACAGGGATTATTTGAGACCCAGTACTTC.

The chain carries TRBV19 and TRBJ2-2, with D tentatively TRBD1 (6 bases). Germline V lookup: CDR1 LNHDA, CDR2 SQIVND (reference sequence). The CDR3 extends over 14 amino acids. V lost 7 bases, J lost 1 base, and 10 bases lay in between. For the CDR3, the DNA is TGTGCCAGTATCGGGACAATGAACACCGGGGAGCTGTTTTTT. Translation gives CASIGTMNTGELFF.

The chain is built from TRBV19 and TRBJ1-1; TRBD1 might be the D (5 bases). In germline, CDR1 is LNHDA, CDR2 SQIVND (reference sequence). Trimming removed 5 bases from V and 1 base from J, with 8 bases in between. The CDR3 runs 13 residues. The chain's CDR3 is CASSLDKNTEAFF. CDR3 bases: TGTGCCAGTAGTTTGGACAAGAACACTGAAGCTTTCTTT.

J is TRBJ1-1 and V is TRBV5-1; 7 nucleotides match TRBD1. Germline loops: CDR1 SGHRS, CDR2 YFSETQ. The CDR3 consists of 15 residues. V gave up 0 bases and J gave up 7 bases; unmatched junction bases: 9. CDR3 residues: CASSLAGGSPVEAFF. CDR3 bases: TGCGCCAGCAGCTTGGCAGGGGGTTCCCCAGTTGAAGCTTTCTTT. Together with reference TRBV5-1 and TRBJ1-1, the CDR3 gives the full variable domain: KAGVTQTPRYLIKTRGQQVTLSCSPISGHRSVSWYQQTPGQGLQFLFEYFSETQRNKGNFPGRFSGRQFSNSRSEMNVSTLELGDSALYLCASSLAGGSPVEAFFGQGTRLTVV.

This clone was found a few times. The V and J genes are TRBV29-1 and TRBJ2-4; D unresolved. The CDR3 consists of 14 residues. Trimming pared 5 bases from V and 0 bases from J, leaving 11 bases between. Germline CDR1 SQVTM, CDR2 ANQGSEA. The CDR3 sequence: CSVRETLAKNIQYF. CDR3 DNA sequence: TGCAGCGTTCGAGAAACTCTAGCCAAAAACATTCAGTACTTC. The whole variable domain, remainder taken from reference TRBV29-1 and TRBJ2-4, is SAVISQKPSRDICQRGTSLTIQCQVDSQVTMMFWYRQQPGQSLTLIATANQGSEATYESGFVIDKFPISRPNLTFSTLTVSNMSPEDSSIYLCSVRETLAKNIQYFGAGTRLSVL.

The V and J genes are TRBV18 and TRBJ1-5; D call uncertain. Between the trimmed V and J ends, which lost 5 bases and 3 bases, there was a span of 14 bases. The length of the CDR3 is 15 residues. Per the germline V gene, CDR1 is KGHSH and CDR2 is LQKENI. The CDR3 coding sequence is TGTGCCAGCTCAAACCGAGGCAGTAACAATCAGCCCCAGCATTTT. Translated, it gives CASSNRGSNNQPQHF. The entire variable domain, with the rest obtained from reference TRBV18 and TRBJ1-5, is as follows: NAGVMQNPRHLVRRRGQEARLRCSPMKGHSHVYWYRQLPEEGLKFMVYLQKENIIDESGMPKERFSAEFPKEGPSILRIQQVVRGDSAAYFCASSNRGSNNQPQHFGDGTRLSIL.

V usage is TRBV29-1 and J usage is TRBJ2-1; the D gene is possibly TRBD2 (5 bases). Trimming left V 6 bases short and J 3 bases short, with 12 bases between. Looked up from germline, CDR1 is SQVTM and CDR2 is ANQGSEA. The CDR3 is made up of 13 amino acids. The DNA of the CDR3 is TGCAGCGTCTCTAGCAGTAACTACAATGAGCAGTTCTTC. This sequence encodes CSVSSSNYNEQFF.

This clone was observed many times. The chain carries TRBV30 and TRBJ2-3; TRBD2 matches 8 bases. The CDR3 contains 13 residues. V shed 2 bases and J 6 bases; nucleotides not matched to a gene: 4. Germline V CDR1 and CDR2: GTSNPN, SVGIG (reference sequence). The CDR3 nucleotides are TGTGCCTGGAGTATGATAGCGGGGGATACGCAGTATTTT. This gives the protein CAWSMIAGDTQYF.